Listed below are T cell receptor beta chains from one sample, sequenced in a study of T cells in Graves' hyperthyroidism and ophthalmopathy. TCRdb re-derived calls from the multiplex PCR reads in MiXCR, one entry per CDR3 protein. The sample lists 250,000 to 300,000 distinct CDR3 sequences, approximately 15% seen once, with around 8% in the top ten. The sample comprised blood. Every receptor here comes from a woman aged 40 to 55 with Graves' hyperthyroidism. CDR3s include the opening cysteine and the closing phenylalanine or tryptophan. D genes are given only for firm matches. Clone size, where shown, is once, few, many, or a class for clones that have expanded.

TRBV7-2	many	15	NA	TRBJ2-6	TGTGCCAGCAGCCGAGGGTTCTCTGGGGCCAACGTCCTGACTTTC	CASSRGFSGANVLTF
TRBV24-1	few	13	NA	TRBJ1-2	TGTGCCACCAGTGATCCAACAGGTCGTGGCTACACCTTC	CATSDPTGRGYTF
TRBV20-1	many	14	TRBD1	TRBJ1-4	TGCAGTGCTAGGGGGGGGACAGGGTCTGAAAAACTGTTTTTT	CSARGGTGSEKLFF
TRBV6-1	many	18	NA	TRBJ1-5	TGTGCCAGCAGTTATAGGGGGTCGGTTACAGGGAGCGGTCAGCCCCAGCATTTT	CASSYRGSVTGSGQPQHF
TRBV7-9	many	12	NA	TRBJ1-2	TGTGCCAGCAGCTCCCCTGGGATGTTGAGTACCTTC	CASSSPGMLSTF
TRBV20-1	NA	16	NA	TRBJ2-7	TGCAGTGCTAGCTTGACAGCGAGGGTCGGCTCCTACGAGCAGTACTTC	CSASLTARVGSYEQYF
TRBV5-6	few	15	TRBD1	TRBJ2-5	TGTGCCAGCAGCTTGCCCGGGACAGGGTCCGAGACCCAGTACTTC	CASSLPGTGSETQYF
TRBV7-9	few	15	TRBD1	TRBJ1-1	TGTGCCAGCAGCTTAGCCCAGGGGGCAAGCACTGAAACTTTCTTT	CASSLAQGASTETFF
TRBV5-5	few	15	NA	TRBJ1-1	TGTGCCAGCAGCCAAGTAGGGGGTGTTCTCACTGAAGCTTTCTTT	CASSQVGGVLTEAFF
TRBV6-1	many	14	TRBD1	TRBJ2-7	TGTGCCAGCAGTGGCCGGGACAGGGTATACGAGCAGTACTTC	CASSGRDRVYEQYF
TRBV20-1	NA	13	TRBD1	TRBJ1-4	TGCAGTGCCCAGGGGGCCGCTAATGAAAAACTGTTTTTT	CSAQGAANEKLFF
TRBV20-1	many	12	NA	TRBJ1-2	TGCAGTGCCGCACTTGGGTACTATGGCTACACCTTC	CSAALGYYGYTF
TRBV20-1	NA	13	NA	TRBJ2-3	TGCAGTGCTAGTCCCAAGTGGGCAGATACGCAGTATTTT	CSASPKWADTQYF
TRBV6-1	NA	16	TRBD2	TRBJ2-1	TGTGCCGGGGGACTAGCGGGAGAGAGCTCCTACAATGAGCAGTTCTTC	CAGGLAGESSYNEQFF
TRBV7-9	NA	15	NA	TRBJ1-4	TGTGCCAGCAGACCGCGGGGGATCGCTAATGAAAAACTGTTTTTT	CASRPRGIANEKLFF
TRBV30	NA	14	TRBD2	TRBJ2-1	TGTGCCTGGGGCAGGTCAGCGGGAGTCAATGAGCAGTTCTTC	CAWGRSAGVNEQFF
TRBV4-2	once	18	TRBD1	TRBJ2-7	TGTGCCAGCAGCCAAGATATGGGAGGGACAGGGGGCTCGGGTGAGCAGTACTTC	CASSQDMGGTGGSGEQYF
TRBV30	NA	11	NA	TRBJ2-1	TGTGCCTGGAGTGTTAGCCGGAGTCTCTTCTTC	CAWSVSRSLFF
TRBV29-1	many	15	TRBD1	TRBJ2-7	TGCAGCGTGCCCGACAGGACAGGGGGTCGGGGCGAGCAGTACTTC	CSVPDRTGGRGEQYF
TRBV6-1	many	12	NA	TRBJ2-5	TGTGCCAGCAGTGCGCGGGGCCGGACCCAGTACTTC	CASSARGRTQYF
TRBV7-2	many	12	NA	TRBJ2-5	TGTGCCAGCAGCTTATCGGAGGAGACCCAGTACTTC	CASSLSEETQYF
TRBV4-1	few	12	TRBD1	TRBJ1-1	TGCGCCAGCAGACAGGGGGGCGGTGAAGCTTTCTTT	CASRQGGGEAFF
TRBV19	few	13	NA	TRBJ2-3	TGTGCCAGTAACATGGGTGTGACAGATACGCAGTATTTT	CASNMGVTDTQYF
TRBV5-6	many	16	TRBD2	TRBJ2-1	TGTGCCAGCAGCTGGGGTAGCGGGAGGGCCGACAATGAGCAGTTCTTC	CASSWGSGRADNEQFF
TRBV6-6	many	13	NA	TRBJ2-2	TGTGCCAGCAGTTACGACGACGCCGGGGAGCTGTTTTTT	CASSYDDAGELFF
TRBV10-3	few	13	NA	TRBJ2-7	TGTGCCATCTCCTCGTTGAACTCCTACGAGCAGTACTTC	CAISSLNSYEQYF
TRBV13	NA	14	TRBD2	TRBJ2-3	TGTGCCAGCAGAAGCGGGGCTAGCACAGATACGCAGTATTTT	CASRSGASTDTQYF
TRBV27	NA	14	TRBD1	TRBJ1-5	TGTGCCAGCAGTTCTGGGACAGGGCAACAGCCCCAGCATTTT	CASSSGTGQQPQHF
TRBV27	many	17	TRBD2	TRBJ2-3	TGTGCCAGCAGTTTATCGGGGGAGGGCCGGGAGTTGGATACGCAGTATTTT	CASSLSGEGRELDTQYF
TRBV11-1	many	14	TRBD1	TRBJ2-5	TGTGCCAGCAGCCGAGGACAGGGCAGAGAGACCCAGTACTTC	CASSRGQGRETQYF
TRBV20-1	many	16	TRBD1	TRBJ2-3	TGCAGTGCTAGCCCTAGGCAAAAAGGGGGCGCAGATACGCAGTATTTT	CSASPRQKGGADTQYF
TRBV11-2	many	15	TRBD1	TRBJ1-2	TGTGCCAGCAGCTCATGGTACAGGGGGCAATATGGCTACACCTTC	CASSSWYRGQYGYTF
TRBV4-1	few	15	NA	TRBJ2-7	TGCGCCAGCAGCCAAGAAGCGACGACTTCCTACGAGCAGTACTTC	CASSQEATTSYEQYF
TRBV11-2	many	13	NA	TRBJ1-2	TGTGCCAGCAGCAGGCCGGGGCCGGATGGCTACACCTTC	CASSRPGPDGYTF
TRBV15	few	15	NA	TRBJ2-7	TGTGCCACCAGCAGAGATCGGGGCCCTTCCTACGAGCAGTACTTC	CATSRDRGPSYEQYF
TRBV10-3	NA	14	NA	TRBJ1-5	TGTGCCATCAGTGAGGACCATCCGGCGCGGCCCCAGCATTTT	CAISEDHPARPQHF
TRBV6-1	many	14	NA	TRBJ1-5	TGTGCCAGCAGGCTCGGACCGAACAATCAGCCCCAGCATTTT	CASRLGPNNQPQHF
TRBV5-4	NA	13	NA	TRBJ2-1	TGTGCCAGCAGCTTTAGTCTGGGCAATGAGCAGTTCTTC	CASSFSLGNEQFF
TRBV7-2	NA	17	TRBD2	TRBJ2-3	TGTGCCAGCAGCCCCCATGGACTAGCGGGGAGCACAGATACGCAGTATTTT	CASSPHGLAGSTDTQYF
TRBV19	NA	14	NA	TRBJ1-5	TGTGCCAGTAGAGGTTTAGGAGGCAATCAGCCCCAGCATTTT	CASRGLGGNQPQHF
TRBV12-3/TRBV12-4	many	13	TRBD1	TRBJ1-1	TGTGCCAGCAGGAGGACAGGGGACACTGAAGCTTTCTTT	CASRRTGDTEAFF
TRBV29-1	many	16	TRBD2	TRBJ2-7	TGCAGCGTCTGGGGGGCAACTAGCGGGAGGGCGGACGAGCAGTACTTC	CSVWGATSGRADEQYF
TRBV14	many	13	NA	TRBJ2-1	TGTGCCAGCAGCCAAGATTCGGCCGGAGAGCAGTTCTTC	CASSQDSAGEQFF
TRBV5-1	many	13	NA	TRBJ1-2	TGCGCCAGCAGCCTACGGGCCGTCTATGGCTACACCTTC	CASSLRAVYGYTF